This entry concerns a single TCR beta chain. The data originate from a study of blood T cell repertoires in COVID-19. Sequencing was performed with immunoSEQ multiplex PCR; in TCRdb, only in-frame clones are kept and a portion is missing. Altogether fewer than 700,000 clones are present, around 90% being singletons, with the ten largest covering roughly 8%. This CDR3 spans 17 amino acids. J is TRBJ2-2 and V is TRBV12-2; the table's D call TRBD1 went unverified against the DNA. TRBV12-2 is marked as a pseudogene. Sequencing input: peripheral blood. This TCR came from a woman between 50 and 59 years old with COVID-19, enrolled during active disease. This CDR3 reads CASRFRTGPRATGELFF. The CDR3 coding sequence is TGTGCAAGTCGCTTCAGGACAGGGCCAAGAGCCACCGGGGAGCTGTTTTTT.